These T cell receptor beta chains were read from a single sample in a study of molecular identifiers for immune sequencing clone quantification. TCRdb processed the PCR reads anew with MiXCR; each CDR3 protein has one entry. Found here are about 54,000 distinct CDR3 sequences, around 25% of them singletons; the top ten hold under 2%. The sequencing sample was made of naive CD8+ T cells from blood, with Jurkat cell RNA spiked in. The receptors here all came from a human donor in good health. Some libraries in this study had Jurkat cell RNA spiked in. The CDR3 runs from the conserved cysteine through the conserved F or W. A D gene is named only where the DNA matches it firmly. Where a row states a size, it is once, few, many or the class of an expanded clone; other rows omit it.

d_gene | j_gene | abundance | v_gene | CDR3nt | CDR3aa
NA | TRBJ2-1 | few | TRBV3-1 | TGTGCCTGCAGCCTAAGCTTAGAGGGGGGTGAGCAGTTCTTC | CACSLSLEGGEQFF
NA | TRBJ2-3 | many | TRBV7-9 | TGTGCCAGCAGCTTTCCGACGGGGGCAACCACAGATACGCAGTATTTT | CASSFPTGATTDTQYF
TRBD2 | TRBJ2-1 | NA | TRBV19 | TGTGCCAGTACACTAGCGGGGGGGTACAATGAGCAGTTCTTC | CASTLAGGYNEQFF
TRBD2 | TRBJ2-2 | many | TRBV19 | TGTGCCAGTAGTATAGGAACTAGCGGGAGGACCACCGGGGAGCTGTTTTTT | CASSIGTSGRTTGELFF
NA | TRBJ2-7 | NA | TRBV7-9 | TGTGCCAGCAGCGCACGGGATACCTACGAGCAGTACTTC | CASSARDTYEQYF
NA | TRBJ2-7 | many | TRBV7-2 | TGTGCCAGCAGCTTGGGGGACAACTCCTACGAGCAGTACTTC | CASSLGDNSYEQYF
NA | TRBJ1-3 | medium-sized | TRBV4-3 | TGCGCCAGCAGCCAAGATCGCGGCAACCATCCTGGAAACACCATATATTTT | CASSQDRGNHPGNTIYF
NA | TRBJ2-7 | many | TRBV28 | TGTGCCAGCAGTTTAAGGGGACTCCTCTCCTACGAGCAGTACTTC | CASSLRGLLSYEQYF
NA | TRBJ2-1 | many | TRBV19 | TGTGCCAGTAGTCTTACCTCCGGGCGGGGGCCCGGGGAGCAGTTCTTC | CASSLTSGRGPGEQFF
TRBD2 | TRBJ2-3 | many | TRBV5-4 | TGTGCCGCGGAGACACGGGGCGGGGGGGGTGCAGATACGCAGTATTTT | CAAETRGGGGADTQYF
TRBD1 | TRBJ2-7 | NA | TRBV29-1 | TGCAGCGTTTCAGGGGGCAGGGGCTGCGAGCAGTACTTC | CSVSGGRGCEQYF